This entry is about one T cell receptor (beta chain). The CDR3 totals 14 residues. Trimming cost V 2 bases and J 7 bases, with 12 bases left between them. CDR1 MNHEY and CDR2 SVGEGT come from the germline V gene. This entry belongs to a study of identical twins. In TCRdb, the 5' RACE reads were re-called with MiXCR into one record per CDR3 protein. Of roughly 720,000 distinct CDR3 sequences listed, 15% to 20% were seen once; the top ten hold about an eighth. In addition, the sample was reused for a study of T cells expressing NK-cell markers.

The sample comprised PBMCs. The clonotype comes from a woman aged 18-29 years in good health. The chain couples TRBV6-2 or TRBV6-3 to TRBJ2-1; D is unresolved. CDR3 bases: TGTGCCAGCAGTTACAGTGCAGCTGGGAATGAGCAGTTCTTC. Translating it yields CASSYSAAGNEQFF.